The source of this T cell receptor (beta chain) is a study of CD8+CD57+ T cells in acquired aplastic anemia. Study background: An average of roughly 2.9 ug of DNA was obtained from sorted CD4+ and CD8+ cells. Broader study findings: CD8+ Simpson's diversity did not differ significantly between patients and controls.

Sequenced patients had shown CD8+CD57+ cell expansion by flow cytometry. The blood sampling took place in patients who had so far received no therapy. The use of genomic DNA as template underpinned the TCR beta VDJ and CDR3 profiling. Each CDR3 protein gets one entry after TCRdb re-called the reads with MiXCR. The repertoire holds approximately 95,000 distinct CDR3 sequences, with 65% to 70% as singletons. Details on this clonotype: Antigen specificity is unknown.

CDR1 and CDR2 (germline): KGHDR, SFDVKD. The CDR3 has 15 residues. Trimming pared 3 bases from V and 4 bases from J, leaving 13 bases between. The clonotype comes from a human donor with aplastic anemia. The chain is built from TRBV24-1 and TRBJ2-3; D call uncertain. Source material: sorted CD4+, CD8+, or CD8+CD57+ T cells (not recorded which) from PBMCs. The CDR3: CATSDNLDPADTQYF. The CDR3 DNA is TGTGCCACCAGTGATAATTTGGATCCCGCAGATACGCAGTATTTT.